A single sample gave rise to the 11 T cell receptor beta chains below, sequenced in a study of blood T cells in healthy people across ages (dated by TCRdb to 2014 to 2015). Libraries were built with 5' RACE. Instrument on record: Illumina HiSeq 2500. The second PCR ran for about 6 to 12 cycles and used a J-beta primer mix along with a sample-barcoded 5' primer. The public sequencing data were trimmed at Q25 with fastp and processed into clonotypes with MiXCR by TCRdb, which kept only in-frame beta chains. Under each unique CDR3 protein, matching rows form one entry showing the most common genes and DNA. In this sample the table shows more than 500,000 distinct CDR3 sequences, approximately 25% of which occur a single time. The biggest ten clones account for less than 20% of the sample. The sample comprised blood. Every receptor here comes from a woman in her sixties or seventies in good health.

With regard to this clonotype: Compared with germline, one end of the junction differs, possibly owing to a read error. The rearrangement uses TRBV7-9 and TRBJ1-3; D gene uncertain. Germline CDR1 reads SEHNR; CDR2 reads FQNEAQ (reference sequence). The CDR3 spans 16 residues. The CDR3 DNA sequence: TGTGCCAGCAGCTCCAACAGCTCCCTCTCGGGAAGCACCATATATTTT. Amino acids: CASSSNSSLSGSTIYF. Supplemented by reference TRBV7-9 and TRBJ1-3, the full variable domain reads DTGVSQNPRHKITKRGQNVTFRCDPISEHNRLYWYRQTLGQGPEFLTYFQNEAQLEKSRLLSDRFSAERPKGSFSTLEIQRTEQGDSAMYLCASSSNSSLSGSTIYFGEGSWLTVV.

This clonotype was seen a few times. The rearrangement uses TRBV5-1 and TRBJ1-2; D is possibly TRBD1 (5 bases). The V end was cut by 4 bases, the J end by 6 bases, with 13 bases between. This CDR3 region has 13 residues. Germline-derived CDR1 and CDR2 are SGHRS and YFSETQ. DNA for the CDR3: TGCGCCAGCAGCCCTCCCCAAGGGGATGGCTACACCTTC. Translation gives CASSPPQGDGYTF. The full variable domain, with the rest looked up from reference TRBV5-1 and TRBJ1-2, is KAGVTQTPRYLIKTRGQQVTLSCSPISGHRSVSWYQQTPGQGLQFLFEYFSETQRNKGNFPGRFSGRQFSNSRSEMNVSTLELGDSALYLCASSPPQGDGYTFGSGTRLTVV.

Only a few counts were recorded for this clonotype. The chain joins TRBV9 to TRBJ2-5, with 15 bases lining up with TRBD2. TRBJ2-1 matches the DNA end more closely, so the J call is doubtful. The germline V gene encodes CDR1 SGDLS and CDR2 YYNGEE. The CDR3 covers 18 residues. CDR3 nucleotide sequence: TGTGCCAGCAGCGTAAGAGGGGTGGGGACTAGCGGGGGGAATGAGCAGTTCTTC. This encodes CASSVRGVGTSGGNEQFF.

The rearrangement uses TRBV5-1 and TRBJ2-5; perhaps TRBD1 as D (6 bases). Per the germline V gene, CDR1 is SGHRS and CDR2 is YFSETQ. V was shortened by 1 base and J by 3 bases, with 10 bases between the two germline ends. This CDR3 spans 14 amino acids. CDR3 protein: CASSLTTGKETQYF. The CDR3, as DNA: TGCGCCAGCAGCTTGACTACAGGGAAAGAGACCCAGTACTTC.

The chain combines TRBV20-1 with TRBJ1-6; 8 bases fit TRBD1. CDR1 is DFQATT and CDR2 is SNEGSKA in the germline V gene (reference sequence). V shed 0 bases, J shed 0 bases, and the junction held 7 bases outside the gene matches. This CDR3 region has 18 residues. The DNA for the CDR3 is TGCAGTGCTAGAGAACGACAGGGGCGGGCCTCCTATAATTCACCCCTCCACTTT. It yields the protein CSARERQGRASYNSPLHF.

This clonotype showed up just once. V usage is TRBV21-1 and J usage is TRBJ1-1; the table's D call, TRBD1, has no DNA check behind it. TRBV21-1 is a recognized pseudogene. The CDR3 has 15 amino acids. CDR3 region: CASSLNMSSINGAFF. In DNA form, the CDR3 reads TGTGCCAGCAGCCTGAACATGTCCTCGATTAATGGAGCTTTCTTT.

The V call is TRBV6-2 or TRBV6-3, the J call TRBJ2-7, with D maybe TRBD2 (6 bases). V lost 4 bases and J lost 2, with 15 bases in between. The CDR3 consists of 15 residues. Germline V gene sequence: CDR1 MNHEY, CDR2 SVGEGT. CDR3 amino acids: CASSSPGLAPYEQYF. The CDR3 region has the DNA TGTGCCAGCAGTTCCCCGGGACTGGCCCCCTACGAGCAGTACTTC.

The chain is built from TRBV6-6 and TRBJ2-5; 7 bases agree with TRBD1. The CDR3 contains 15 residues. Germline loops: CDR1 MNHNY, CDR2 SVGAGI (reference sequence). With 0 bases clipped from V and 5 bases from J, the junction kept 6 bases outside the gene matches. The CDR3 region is CASSYSQGRTETQYF. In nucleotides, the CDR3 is TGTGCCAGCAGTTACTCACAGGGGCGGACGGAGACCCAGTACTTC.

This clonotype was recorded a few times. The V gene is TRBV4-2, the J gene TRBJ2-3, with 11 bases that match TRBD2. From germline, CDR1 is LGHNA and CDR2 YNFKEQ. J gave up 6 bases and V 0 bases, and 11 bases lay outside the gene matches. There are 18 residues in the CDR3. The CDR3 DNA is TGTGCCAGCAGCCAAGATCCGGCTAGCGGGGGGTCGGTGGATACGCAGTATTTT. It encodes CASSQDPASGGSVDTQYF.

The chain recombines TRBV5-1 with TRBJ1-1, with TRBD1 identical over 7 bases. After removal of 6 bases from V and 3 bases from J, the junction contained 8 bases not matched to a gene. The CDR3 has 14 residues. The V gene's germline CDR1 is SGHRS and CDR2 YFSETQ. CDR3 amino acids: CASIQGDADTEAFF. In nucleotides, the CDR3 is TGCGCCAGCATCCAGGGGGACGCGGACACTGAAGCTTTCTTT.

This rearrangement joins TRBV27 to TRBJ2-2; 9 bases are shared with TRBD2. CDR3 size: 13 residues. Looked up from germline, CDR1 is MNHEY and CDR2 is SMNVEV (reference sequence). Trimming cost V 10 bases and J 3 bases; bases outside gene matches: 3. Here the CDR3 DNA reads TGTGCCACTCTAGCGGGGTACACCGGGGAGCTGTTTTTT. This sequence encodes CATLAGYTGELFF.